This TCR beta chain was obtained from a study of molecular identifiers for immune sequencing clone quantification. Previously reported methods and listed TCR primers produced the bulk TCR libraries. MiXCR, applied by TCRdb to the PCR reads, yields one record per CDR3 protein. In the table there are over 60,000 distinct CDR3 sequences, 15% to 20% of which are singletons. Trimming stripped 2 bases from V and 4 bases from J, with 18 bases between. This CDR3 comprises 16 residues. The germline gives CDR1 ENHRY, CDR2 SYGVKD. This clonotype was counted only a few times. The antigen is undetermined. General study points: Even with more than 950,000 naive cells present, spiked Jurkat TCR RNA from one cell was reportedly detectable. Clones with over 20 RNA copies captured over 98% of effector molecules but under 1% of naive ones.

The receptor's source is a human donor in good health. Some libraries in this study had Jurkat cell RNA spiked in. The genes are TRBV10-3 and TRBJ2-7, with D possibly TRBD2 on 6 matching bases. The sample taken for sequencing was naive CD8+ T cells from blood, with Jurkat cell RNA spiked in. Noted subset: FACS-sorted CD8+CD4-CCR7+CD45RA+ naive T cells. The CDR3 bases are TGTGCCATCAGTGAGGTTGATAGCGGCACGACATACGAGCAGTACTTC. Translation gives CAISEVDSGTTYEQYF.